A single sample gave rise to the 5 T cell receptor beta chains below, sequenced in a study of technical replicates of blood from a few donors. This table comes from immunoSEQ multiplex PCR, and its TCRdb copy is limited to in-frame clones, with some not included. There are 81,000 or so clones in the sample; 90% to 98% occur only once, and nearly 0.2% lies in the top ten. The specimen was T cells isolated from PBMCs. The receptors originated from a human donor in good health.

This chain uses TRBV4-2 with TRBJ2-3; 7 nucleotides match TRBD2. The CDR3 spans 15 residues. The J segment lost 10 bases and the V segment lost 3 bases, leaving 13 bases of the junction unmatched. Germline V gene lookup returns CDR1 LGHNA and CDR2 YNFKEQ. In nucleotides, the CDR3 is TGTGCCAGCAGCCATACCGGGACTACTCTTCCAGCGCAGTATTTT. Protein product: CASSHTGTTLPAQYF.

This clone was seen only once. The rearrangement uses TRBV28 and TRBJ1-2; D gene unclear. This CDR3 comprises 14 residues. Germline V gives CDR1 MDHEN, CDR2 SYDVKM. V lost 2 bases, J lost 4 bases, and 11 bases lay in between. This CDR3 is CASSLPPAGYGYTF. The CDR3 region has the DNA TGTGCCAGCAGTTTACCCCCGGCAGGCTATGGCTACACCTTC.

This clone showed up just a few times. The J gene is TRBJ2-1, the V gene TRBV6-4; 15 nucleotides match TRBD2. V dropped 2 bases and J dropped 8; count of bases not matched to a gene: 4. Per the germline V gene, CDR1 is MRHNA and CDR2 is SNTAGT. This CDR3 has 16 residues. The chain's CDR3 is CASSDRGLAGGDEQFF. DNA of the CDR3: TGTGCCAGCAGTGACCGGGGACTAGCGGGGGGAGATGAGCAGTTCTTC.

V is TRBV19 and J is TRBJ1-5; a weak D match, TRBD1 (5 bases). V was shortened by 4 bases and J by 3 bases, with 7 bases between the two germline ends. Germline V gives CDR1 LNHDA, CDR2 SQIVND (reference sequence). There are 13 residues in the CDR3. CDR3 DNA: TGTGCCAGTAGTAGACAGTACAATCAGCCCCAGCATTTT. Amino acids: CASSRQYNQPQHF.

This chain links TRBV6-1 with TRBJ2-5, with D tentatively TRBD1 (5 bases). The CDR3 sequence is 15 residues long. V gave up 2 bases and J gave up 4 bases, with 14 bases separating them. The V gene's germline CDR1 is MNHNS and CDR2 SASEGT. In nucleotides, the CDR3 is TGTGCCAGCAGTGAATTCTCCAGGGTCGGAGAGACCCAGTACTTC. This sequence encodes CASSEFSRVGETQYF.